The rows below give T cell receptor beta chains drawn from one sample of a study of CD8+ T cells in alopecia areata. Some clones are missing from TCRdb's copy, which holds only in-frame ones; the method was immunoSEQ multiplex PCR. The sample has tens of thousands of clones, roughly 51% seen once. Sequencing was carried out using NKG2D-high CD8+ T cells sorted from blood. Every receptor here comes from a human donor with alopecia areata. CDR3s include the opening cysteine and the closing phenylalanine or tryptophan. The D gene is left open where the match is weak. Some rows have no size entry. The others give once, few or many, or a class for an expanded clone.

DNA	CDR3	V	size	D	J
TGTGCCAGCAGTTCGCACAATGAGCAGTTCTTC	CASSSHNEQFF	TRBV9	NA	NA	TRBJ2-1
TGTGCCAGCAGACAGGGGCCATCCTACGAGCAGTACTTC	CASRQGPSYEQYF	TRBV2	NA	TRBD1	TRBJ2-7
TGTGCCAGCAGCGTAGGAACTAGATCCTACGAGCAGTACTTC	CASSVGTRSYEQYF	TRBV9	NA	NA	TRBJ2-7
TGCAGCGTTGAAAGAAATGCGGGAGGGCGCGACGAGCAGTACTTC	CSVERNAGGRDEQYF	TRBV29-1	NA	TRBD2	TRBJ2-7
TGTGCCAGCAGGACAGGGGCTTCTCTCTCTGGGGCCAACGTCCTGACTTTC	CASRTGASLSGANVLTF	TRBV27	NA	TRBD1	TRBJ2-6
TGTGCCAGCAGCCCCGGACGGAACACTGAAGCTTTCTTT	CASSPGRNTEAFF	TRBV27	NA	NA	TRBJ1-1
TGTGCCAGCAGCCACCGGACCAGCACAGATACGCAGTATTTT	CASSHRTSTDTQYF	TRBV7-6	NA	NA	TRBJ2-3
TGTGCCAGCCAGGGGCGGTGGACTGAAGCTTTCTTT	CASQGRWTEAFF	TRBV2	NA	NA	TRBJ1-1
TGTGCCAGCAGCACTCCACGGCCAGGGGCCCTCCACTTT	CASSTPRPGALHF	TRBV2	NA	NA	TRBJ1-6
TGCGCCAGCAGTGAGGAGGGACAGGGTAATCAGCCCCAGCATTTT	CASSEEGQGNQPQHF	TRBV10-2	NA	TRBD1	TRBJ1-5
TGTGCCAGCAGCGGAGGTGACTACAATGAGCAGTTCTTC	CASSGGDYNEQFF	TRBV9	NA	NA	TRBJ2-1
TGCGCCAGCAGCCAAGAGAACAGGCTACACGGCTACACCTTC	CASSQENRLHGYTF	TRBV4-3	NA	NA	TRBJ1-2
TGTGCCTGGAGTGTAGGAGGTGATACCTACGAGCAGTACTTC	CAWSVGGDTYEQYF	TRBV30	NA	NA	TRBJ2-7
TGTGCCAGTGGACTAGCGGGGACCTACGAGCAGTACTTC	CASGLAGTYEQYF	TRBV27	NA	TRBD2	TRBJ2-7
TGTGCCAGCAGCCAAGTAAGGTTTGGAGAGACCCAGTACTTC	CASSQVRFGETQYF	TRBV14	NA	NA	TRBJ2-5
TGTGCCAGCAGTTTTTCAGGAGGGAGCACTGAAGCTTTCTTT	CASSFSGGSTEAFF	TRBV28	few	NA	TRBJ1-1
TGCGCCAGCAGCCATTCAAAAGGTGGGACTGAAGCTTTCTTT	CASSHSKGGTEAFF	TRBV4-1	NA	NA	TRBJ1-1
TGCGCCAGCAGCCCCGGGGGCGGTAATTCACCCCTCCACTTT	CASSPGGGNSPLHF	TRBV5-1	NA	NA	TRBJ1-6
TGTGCCAGCAGTCGACCAGGGACCGATACGCAGTATTTT	CASSRPGTDTQYF	TRBV27	NA	NA	TRBJ2-3
TGTGCCAGCGGGAGAAGGGGGAATGGCTACACCTTC	CASGRRGNGYTF	TRBV2	NA	NA	TRBJ1-2
TGTGCCAGCAGCTTGCCGACCCAGGTGGACACCTTC	CASSLPTQVDTF	TRBV5-6	many	NA	TRBJ1-2
TGTGCCAGCAGCTTAGTCAGGGAAGACACGCAGTATTTT	CASSLVREDTQYF	TRBV13	NA	NA	TRBJ2-3
TGTGCCAGCAGCTTGGGTGACTACACCTACAATGAGCAGTTCTTC	CASSLGDYTYNEQFF	TRBV5-6	NA	NA	TRBJ2-1
TGCGCCAGCAGCCAAGCAGGAGGAAAACTGTTTTTT	CASSQAGGKLFF	TRBV4-3	once	NA	TRBJ1-4
TGTGCCAGCAGCTTTAGCGAGTCCTCCTACAATGAGCAGTTCTTC	CASSFSESSYNEQFF	TRBV7-9	NA	NA	TRBJ2-1